This is a list of T cell receptor beta chains from one sample in a study of cytomegalovirus exposure and HLA in healthy donors. Some clones are missing from TCRdb's copy, which holds only in-frame ones; the method was immunoSEQ multiplex PCR. This repertoire shows under 95,000 clones, about 80% found once; its top ten account for roughly 5%. Sequencing was performed on PBMCs. The receptors were gathered from a man aged 30 to 39 in good health and CMV-seropositive. Each CDR3 is given with its conserved first and last residue. The D gene is left open where the match is weak. Rows may omit the clone size; those that give it use once, few, many or a size class.

. TRBJ2-7 TRBV30 few CAWSVSYYEQYF TGTGCCTGGAGTGTATCCTATTACGAGCAGTACTTC
. TRBJ1-1 TRBV7-9 . CSSSAGGNRDTEAFF TGTTCCAGCAGCGCAGGAGGTAACAGAGACACTGAAGCTTTCTTT
. TRBJ1-3 TRBV30 . CAWTRGGAGNTIYF TGTGCCTGGACACGAGGGGGGGCTGGAAACACCATATATTTT
TRBD1 TRBJ1-1 TRBV6-5 . CASSSVGTGKLF TGTGCCAGCAGTTCCGTAGGGACAGGGAAGCTGTTT
. TRBJ1-2 TRBV5-1 . CASSLGLTTNYGYTF TGCGCCAGCAGCTTGGGTCTTACAACTAACTATGGCTACACCTTC
TRBD2 TRBJ2-7 TRBV30 . CACAGTILAEQYF TGTGCCTGTGCCGGGACTATCCTGGCCGAGCAGTACTTC
TRBD1 TRBJ1-1 TRBV7-3 . CASSAGTGGTEAFF TGTGCCAGCAGCGCCGGGACAGGGGGGACTGAAGCTTTCTTT
. TRBJ1-2 TRBV5-5 . CASSLNYGYTF TGTGCCAGCAGCCTGAACTATGGCTACACCTTC
TRBD2 TRBJ2-7 TRBV10-3 . CAISDGTSGRYEQYF TGTGCCATCAGTGACGGGACTAGCGGCCGCTACGAGCAGTACTTC
. TRBJ2-1 TRBV15 . CATSRGQYNEQFF TGTGCCACCAGCAGAGGGCAGTACAATGAGCAGTTCTTC
TRBD1 TRBJ1-1 TRBV5-1 . CASSLGDRGMNTEAFF TGCGCCAGCAGCTTGGGGGACAGGGGAATGAACACTGAAGCTTTCTTT
. TRBJ2-3 TRBV2 . CASSYRSSTDTQYF TGTGCCAGCAGTTACAGGTCTAGCACAGATACGCAGTATTTT
. TRBJ1-1 TRBV14 . CASSQVTGYTEAFF TGTGCCAGCAGCCAAGTTACAGGCTACACTGAAGCTTTCTTT
. TRBJ1-2 TRBV15 few CATSRRGTYGYTF TGTGCCACCAGCAGGCGGGGGACCTATGGCTACACCTTC
TRBD2 TRBJ2-7 TRBV19 . CASSPSGSAGEQYF TGTGCCAGTAGTCCTAGCGGGTCCGCCGGCGAGCAGTACTTC
. TRBJ2-2 TRBV15 . CATSRALERVGGELFF TGTGCCACCAGCAGAGCCCTAGAGCGAGTCGGCGGGGAGCTGTTTTTT
. TRBJ1-2 TRBV27 . CASSPILRGGVYGYTF TGTGCCAGCAGTCCTATCCTACGGGGGGGGGTCTATGGCTACACCTTC
TRBD1 TRBJ2-1 TRBV7-9 . CASSLIGGAYNEQFF TGTGCCAGCAGCTTAATAGGGGGCGCCTACAATGAGCAGTTCTTC
. TRBJ1-5 TRBV5-6 . CAIEEVTAGRCLQDQPQHF TGTGCCATCGAGGAAGTGACGGCAGGGAGGTGTTTACAAGATCAGCCCCAGCATTTT
TRBD1 TRBJ2-5 TRBV10-3 . CAISESSGGEQETQYF TGTGCCATCAGTGAGTCGTCAGGGGGAGAGCAAGAGACCCAGTACTTC
TRBD2 TRBJ2-7 TRBV9 . CASSTGTSGIAEQYF TGTGCCAGCAGCACCGGGACTAGCGGGATCGCCGAGCAGTACTTC
. TRBJ1-2 TRBV6-5 . CASRPPTSNYGYTF TGTGCCAGCAGACCCCCGACATCGAACTATGGCTACACCTTC
TRBD1 TRBJ1-2 TRBV27 . CASSGTGRNGYTF TGTGCCAGCAGTGGGACAGGGCGGAATGGCTACACCTTC
. TRBJ2-6 TRBV19 . CASSLAGANVLTF TGTGCCAGTAGCCTCGCTGGGGCCAACGTCCTGACTTTC
. TRBJ1-1 TRBV5-1 . CASSAAVGNHPQAFF TGCGCCAGCAGCGCCGCGGTAGGCAACCACCCCCAAGCTTTCTTT
. TRBJ2-2 TRBV7-8 . CASSPLRTQGKTGELFF TGTGCCAGCAGCCCACTAAGGACCCAGGGAAAAACCGGGGAGCTGTTTTTT
TRBD1 TRBJ2-2 TRBV28 few CASGTGQSTGELFF TGTGCCAGCGGTACGGGACAGTCGACCGGGGAGCTGTTTTTT
. TRBJ1-1 TRBV5-8 . CASSHVGAREAFF TGTGCCAGCAGCCACGTTGGGGCCAGAGAAGCTTTCTTT
TRBD1 TRBJ2-2 TRBV5-1 . CASSLRTGGDTGELFF TGCGCCAGCAGTTTACGGACAGGGGGCGACACCGGGGAGCTGTTTTTT
TRBD2 TRBJ2-3 TRBV6-1 . CASRVLAGAADTQYF TGTGCCAGCAGGGTACTAGCGGGAGCGGCAGATACGCAGTATTTT
TRBD1 TRBJ1-2 TRBV6-1 many CASSRQGPYTF TGTGCCAGCAGCCGACAGGGGCCCTACACCTTC
. TRBJ2-4 TRBV4-3 once CASSPQVERNIQYF TGCGCCAGCAGCCCACAGGTGGAACGGAACATTCAGTACTTC
TRBD1 TRBJ1-5 TRBV30 . CAWSVGQGLGQPQHF TGTGCCTGGAGTGTGGGACAGGGATTGGGTCAGCCCCAGCATTTT
. TRBJ1-1 TRBV9 . CASSVDADLNTEAFF TGTGCCAGCAGCGTAGATGCAGATTTGAACACTGAAGCTTTCTTT
. TRBJ1-5 TRBV19 . CASSIWEQGRGQPQHF TGTGCCAGTAGTATTTGGGAACAGGGTAGGGGTCAGCCCCAGCATTTT
TRBD2 TRBJ2-3 TRBV6-6 . CASSYHSGLSTDTQYF TGTGCCAGCAGTTACCATAGCGGGCTCAGCACAGATACGCAGTATTTT
. TRBJ2-7 TRBV6-1 . CASIQGYRSGEQYF TGTGCCAGCATCCAAGGGTACAGGTCGGGCGAGCAGTACTTC
TRBD2 TRBJ2-2 TRBV7-9 . CASSRTSGLNTGELFF TGTGCCAGCAGCAGGACTAGCGGTTTGAACACCGGGGAGCTGTTTTTT
. TRBJ2-1 TRBV6-5 few CASSYVQNEQFF TGTGCCAGCAGTTACGTCCAGAATGAGCAGTTCTTC
. TRBJ1-1 TRBV5-6 few CASRYGNRPTEAFF TGTGCCAGCAGGTACGGGAACCGACCCACTGAAGCTTTCTTT
TRBD1 TRBJ1-6 TRBV6-4 . CASQGGYNSPLHF TGTGCCAGCCAGGGGGGCTATAATTCACCCCTCCACTTT
. TRBJ1-1 TRBV29-1 . CSVEDLGGNMNTEAFF TGCAGCGTTGAAGATCTTGGGGGGAATATGAACACTGAAGCTTTCTTT
. TRBJ2-7 TRBV15 once CATSNRQVYEQYF TGTGCCACCAGCAACCGACAGGTCTACGAGCAGTACTTC
TRBD1 TRBJ1-5 TRBV18 . CASSGTGGRQPQHF TGTGCCAGCTCAGGGACAGGGGGCAGGCAGCCCCAGCATTTT
. TRBJ2-3 TRBV6-1 . CASRVTTDTQYF TGTGCCAGCCGGGTTACCACAGATACGCAGTATTTT
TRBD1 TRBJ1-5 TRBV2 . CASRGDRDQPQHF TGTGCCAGCAGAGGGGACAGGGATCAGCCCCAGCATTTT
. TRBJ2-5 TRBV28 . CAASRGGQETQYF TGTGCCGCTTCCCGAGGGGGACAAGAGACCCAGTACTTC
. TRBJ1-4 TRBV2 . CASSLQGSKEKLFF TGTGCCAGCAGTTTACAGGGTTCGAAGGAAAAACTGTTTTTT
TRBD1 TRBJ2-7 TRBV19 . CASSPTQGASDEQYF TGTGCCAGTAGCCCGACACAGGGGGCGTCGGACGAGCAGTACTTC
TRBD2 TRBJ2-7 TRBV9 few CASSTSGSSYEQYF TGTGCCAGCAGCACTAGCGGGTCTTCCTACGAGCAGTACTTC
. TRBJ2-2 TRBV6-5 once CASGRGTGELFF TGTGCCAGCGGTAGGGGCACCGGGGAGCTGTTTTTT
. TRBJ2-2 TRBV2 once CASSESWGALFF TGTGCCAGCAGTGAATCTTGGGGAGCGCTGTTTTTT
. TRBJ1-2 TRBV6-1 . CASSEEGRLYGYTF TGTGCCAGCAGTGAAGAAGGCAGGCTTTATGGCTACACCTTC
. TRBJ1-1 TRBV28 few CASSPGGGGYVEAFF TGTGCCAGCAGTCCTGGCGGCGGGGGATACGTTGAAGCTTTCTTT
. TRBJ2-3 TRBV5-6 . CASSSLGTDTQYF TGTGCCAGCAGCTCACTAGGCACAGATACGCAGTATTTT